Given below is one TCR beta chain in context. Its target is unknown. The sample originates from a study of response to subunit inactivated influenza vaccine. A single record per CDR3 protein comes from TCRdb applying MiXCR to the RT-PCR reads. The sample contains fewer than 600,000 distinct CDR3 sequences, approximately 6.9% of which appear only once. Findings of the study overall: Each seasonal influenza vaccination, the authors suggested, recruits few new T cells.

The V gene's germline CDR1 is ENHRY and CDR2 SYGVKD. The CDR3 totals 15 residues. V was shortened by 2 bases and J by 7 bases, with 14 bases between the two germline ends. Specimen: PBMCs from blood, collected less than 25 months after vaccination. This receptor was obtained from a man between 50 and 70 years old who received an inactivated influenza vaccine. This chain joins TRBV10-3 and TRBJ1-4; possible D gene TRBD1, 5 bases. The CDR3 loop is CAISEARGSGEKLFF. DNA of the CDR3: TGTGCCATCAGTGAGGCGCGGGGGAGTGGTGAAAAACTGTTTTTT.